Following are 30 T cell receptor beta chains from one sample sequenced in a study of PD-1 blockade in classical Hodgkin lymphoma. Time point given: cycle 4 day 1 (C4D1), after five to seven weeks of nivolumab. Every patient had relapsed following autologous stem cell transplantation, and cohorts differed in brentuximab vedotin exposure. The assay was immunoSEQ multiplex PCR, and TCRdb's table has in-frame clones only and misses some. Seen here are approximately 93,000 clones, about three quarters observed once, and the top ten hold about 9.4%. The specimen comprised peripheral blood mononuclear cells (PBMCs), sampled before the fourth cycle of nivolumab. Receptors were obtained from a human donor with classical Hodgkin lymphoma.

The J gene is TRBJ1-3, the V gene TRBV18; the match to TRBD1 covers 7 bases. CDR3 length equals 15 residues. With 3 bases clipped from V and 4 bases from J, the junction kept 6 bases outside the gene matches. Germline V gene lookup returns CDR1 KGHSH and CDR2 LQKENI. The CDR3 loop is CASSPVWTGGNTIYF. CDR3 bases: TGTGCCAGCTCACCGGTTTGGACAGGAGGAAACACCATATATTTT. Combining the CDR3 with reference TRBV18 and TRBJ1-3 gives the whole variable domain NAGVMQNPRHLVRRRGQEARLRCSPMKGHSHVYWYRQLPEEGLKFMVYLQKENIIDESGMPKERFSAEFPKEGPSILRIQQVVRGDSAAYFCASSPVWTGGNTIYFGEGSWLTVV.

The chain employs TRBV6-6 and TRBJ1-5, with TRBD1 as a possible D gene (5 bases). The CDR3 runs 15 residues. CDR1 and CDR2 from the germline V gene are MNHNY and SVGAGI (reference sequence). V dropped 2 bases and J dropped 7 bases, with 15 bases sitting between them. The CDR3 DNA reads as TGTGCCAGCAGTTACGGAGGGGCCTTGGGGCAGCCCCAGCATTTT. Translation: CASSYGGALGQPQHF.

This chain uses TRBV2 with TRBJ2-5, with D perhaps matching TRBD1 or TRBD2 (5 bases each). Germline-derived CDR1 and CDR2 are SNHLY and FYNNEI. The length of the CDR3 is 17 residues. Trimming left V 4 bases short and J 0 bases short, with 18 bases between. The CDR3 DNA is TGTGCCAGCAGTGGAGAGGGACCCTACCCGTACCAAGAGACCCAGTACTTC. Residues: CASSGEGPYPYQETQYF.

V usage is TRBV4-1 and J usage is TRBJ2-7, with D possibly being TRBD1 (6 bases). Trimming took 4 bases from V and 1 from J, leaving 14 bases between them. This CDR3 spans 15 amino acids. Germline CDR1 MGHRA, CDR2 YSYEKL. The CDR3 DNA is TGCGCCAGCAGCCCACAGGGTGGAGGTTCCTACGAGCAGTACTTC. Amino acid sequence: CASSPQGGGSYEQYF.

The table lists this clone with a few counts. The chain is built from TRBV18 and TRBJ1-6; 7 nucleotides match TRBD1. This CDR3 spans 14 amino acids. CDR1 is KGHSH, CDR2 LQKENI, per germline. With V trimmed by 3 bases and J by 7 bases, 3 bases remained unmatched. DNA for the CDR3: TGTGCCAGCTCACCCGGGACAGTAAATTCACCCCTCCACTTT. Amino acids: CASSPGTVNSPLHF.

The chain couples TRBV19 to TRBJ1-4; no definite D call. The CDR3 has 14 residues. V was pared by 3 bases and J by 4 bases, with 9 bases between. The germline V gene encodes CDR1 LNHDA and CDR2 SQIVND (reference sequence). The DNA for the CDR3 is TGTGCCAGTAGTATCCGATACCTTAATGAAAAACTGTTTTTT. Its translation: CASSIRYLNEKLFF.

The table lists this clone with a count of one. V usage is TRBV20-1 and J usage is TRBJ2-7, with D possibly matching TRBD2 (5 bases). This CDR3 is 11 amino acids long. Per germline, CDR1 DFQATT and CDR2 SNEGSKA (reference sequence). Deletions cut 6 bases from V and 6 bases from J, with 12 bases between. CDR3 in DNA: TGCAGTGCCCCCGCAGAGGGCGAGCAGTACTTC. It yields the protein CSAPAEGEQYF.

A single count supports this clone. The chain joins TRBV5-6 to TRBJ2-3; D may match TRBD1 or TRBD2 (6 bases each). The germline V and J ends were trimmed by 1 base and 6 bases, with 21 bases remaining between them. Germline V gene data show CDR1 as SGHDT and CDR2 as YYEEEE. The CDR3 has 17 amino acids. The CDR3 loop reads CASSLLLTGTYLDTQYF. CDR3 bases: TGTGCCAGCAGCTTGTTGTTAACAGGGACTTACCTGGATACGCAGTATTTT.

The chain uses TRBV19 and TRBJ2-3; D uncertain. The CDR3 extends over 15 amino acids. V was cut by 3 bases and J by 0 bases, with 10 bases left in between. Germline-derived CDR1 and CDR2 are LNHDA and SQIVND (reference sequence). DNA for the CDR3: TGTGCCAGTAGTATCGGCTTATATAGCACAGATACGCAGTATTTT. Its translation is CASSIGLYSTDTQYF.

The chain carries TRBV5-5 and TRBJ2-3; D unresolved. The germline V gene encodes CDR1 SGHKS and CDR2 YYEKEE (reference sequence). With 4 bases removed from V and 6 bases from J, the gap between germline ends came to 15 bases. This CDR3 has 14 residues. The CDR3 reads CASSLIKGLDTQYF. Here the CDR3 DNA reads TGTGCCAGCAGCCTGATCAAAGGGTTGGATACGCAGTATTTT.

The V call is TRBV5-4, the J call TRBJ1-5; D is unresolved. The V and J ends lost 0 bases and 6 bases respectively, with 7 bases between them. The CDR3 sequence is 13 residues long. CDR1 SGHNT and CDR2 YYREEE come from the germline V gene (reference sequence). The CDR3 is CASSLDPGQPQHF. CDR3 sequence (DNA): TGTGCCAGCAGCTTGGACCCCGGTCAGCCCCAGCATTTT.

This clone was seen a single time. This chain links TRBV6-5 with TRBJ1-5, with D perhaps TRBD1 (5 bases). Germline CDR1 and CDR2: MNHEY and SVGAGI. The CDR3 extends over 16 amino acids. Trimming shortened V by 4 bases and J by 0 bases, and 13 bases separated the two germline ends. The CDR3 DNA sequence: TGTGCCAGCAGTTGGAGCGGGGGTTATAGCAATCAGCCCCAGCATTTT. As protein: CASSWSGGYSNQPQHF.

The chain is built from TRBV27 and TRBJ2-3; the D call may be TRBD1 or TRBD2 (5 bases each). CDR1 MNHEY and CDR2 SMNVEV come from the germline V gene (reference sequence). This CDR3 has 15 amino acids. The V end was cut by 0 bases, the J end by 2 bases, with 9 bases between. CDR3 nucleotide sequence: TGTGCCAGCAGTTTATCGTGGGGGATCACAGATACGCAGTATTTT. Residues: CASSLSWGITDTQYF.

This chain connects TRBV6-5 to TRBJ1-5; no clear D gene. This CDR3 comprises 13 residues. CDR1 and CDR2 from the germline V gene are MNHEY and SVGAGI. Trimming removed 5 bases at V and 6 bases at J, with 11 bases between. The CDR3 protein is CASSRWAGQPQHF. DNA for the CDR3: TGTGCCAGCAGTCGATGGGCCGGTCAGCCCCAGCATTTT.

The CDR3 here is CSVHTTGQGTYEQYF. The CDR3 DNA is TGCAGCGTTCATACAACGGGACAGGGGACCTACGAGCAGTACTTC. The chain joins TRBV29-1 to TRBJ2-5; TRBD1 matches 10 bases. The better agreement between TRBJ2-7 and the DNA end casts doubt on the J call. Germline V CDR1 and CDR2: SQVTM, ANQGSEA. This CDR3 is built from 15 residues.

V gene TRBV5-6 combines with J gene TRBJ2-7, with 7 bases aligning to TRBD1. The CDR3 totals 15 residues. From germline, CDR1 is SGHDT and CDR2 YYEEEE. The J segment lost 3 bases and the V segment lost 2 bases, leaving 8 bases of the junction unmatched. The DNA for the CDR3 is TGTGCCAGCAGCTTTGTGGGACAGAGGAACTACGAGCAGTACTTC. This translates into CASSFVGQRNYEQYF.

This chain's CDR3 is CAIRPGGSTGELFF. The CDR3 DNA sequence: TGTGCCATCCGACCGGGGGGCAGTACCGGGGAGCTGTTTTTT. V usage is TRBV10-3 and J usage is TRBJ2-2; TRBD2 might be the D (7 bases). The V gene's germline CDR1 is ENHRY and CDR2 SYGVKD. There are 14 residues in the CDR3. Trimming pared 8 bases from V and 5 bases from J, leaving 15 bases between.

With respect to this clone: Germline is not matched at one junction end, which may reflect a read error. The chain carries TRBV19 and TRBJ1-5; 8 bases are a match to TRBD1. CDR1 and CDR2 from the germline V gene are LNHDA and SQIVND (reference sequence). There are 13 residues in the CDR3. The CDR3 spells CACGTGSDQPQHF. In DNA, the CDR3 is TGTGCCTGCGGGACAGGTAGCGATCAGCCCCAGCATTTT.

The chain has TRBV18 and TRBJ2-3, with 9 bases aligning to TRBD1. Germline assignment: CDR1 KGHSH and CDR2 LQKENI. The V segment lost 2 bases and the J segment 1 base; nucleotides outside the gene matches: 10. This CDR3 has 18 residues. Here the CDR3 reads CASSPTPTGGGGTDTQYF. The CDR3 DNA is TGTGCCAGCTCACCAACCCCCACAGGGGGCGGGGGCACAGATACGCAGTATTTT. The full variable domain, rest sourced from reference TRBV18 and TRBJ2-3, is NAGVMQNPRHLVRRRGQEARLRCSPMKGHSHVYWYRQLPEEGLKFMVYLQKENIIDESGMPKERFSAEFPKEGPSILRIQQVVRGDSAAYFCASSPTPTGGGGTDTQYFGPGTRLTVL.

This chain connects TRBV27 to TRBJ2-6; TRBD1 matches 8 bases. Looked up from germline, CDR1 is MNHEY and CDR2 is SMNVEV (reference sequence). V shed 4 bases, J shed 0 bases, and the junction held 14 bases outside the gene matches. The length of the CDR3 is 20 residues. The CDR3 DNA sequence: TGTGCCAGCAGTTCCTCCATCGGACAGGGTGGCCCCTCTGGGGCCAACGTCCTGACTTTC. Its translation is CASSSSIGQGGPSGANVLTF.

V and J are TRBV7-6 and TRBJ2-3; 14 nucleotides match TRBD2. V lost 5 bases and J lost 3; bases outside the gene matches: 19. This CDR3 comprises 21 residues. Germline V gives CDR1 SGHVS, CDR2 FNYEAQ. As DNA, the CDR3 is TGTGCCAGCAGCCTAATACCTGCCGGGACTAGCGGGAGAACTCGAACAGATACGCAGTATTTT. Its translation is CASSLIPAGTSGRTRTDTQYF.

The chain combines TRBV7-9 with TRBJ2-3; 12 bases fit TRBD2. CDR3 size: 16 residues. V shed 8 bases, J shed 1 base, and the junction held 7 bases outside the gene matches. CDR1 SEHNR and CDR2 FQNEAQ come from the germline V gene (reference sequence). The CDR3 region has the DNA TGTGCCAGCGGCCTCCGGACTAGCGGGGGCACAGATACGCAGTATTTT. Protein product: CASGLRTSGGTDTQYF. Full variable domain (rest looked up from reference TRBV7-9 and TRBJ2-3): DTGVSQNPRHKITKRGQNVTFRCDPISEHNRLYWYRQTLGQGPEFLTYFQNEAQLEKSRLLSDRFSAERPKGSFSTLEIQRTEQGDSAMYLCASGLRTSGGTDTQYFGPGTRLTVL.

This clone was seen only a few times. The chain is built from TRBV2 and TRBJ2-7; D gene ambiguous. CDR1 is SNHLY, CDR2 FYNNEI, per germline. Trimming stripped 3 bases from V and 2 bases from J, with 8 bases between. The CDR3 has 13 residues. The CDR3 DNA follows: TGTGCCAGCAGTGACTCATTGACCTACGAGCAGTACTTC. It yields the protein CASSDSLTYEQYF.

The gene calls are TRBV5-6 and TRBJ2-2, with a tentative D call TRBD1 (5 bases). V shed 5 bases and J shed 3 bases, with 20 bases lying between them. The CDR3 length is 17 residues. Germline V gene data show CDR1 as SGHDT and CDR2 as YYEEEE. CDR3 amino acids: CASSLGLGVLDTGELFF. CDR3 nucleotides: TGTGCCAGCAGTCTCGGCTTAGGGGTTTTGGACACCGGGGAGCTGTTTTTT.

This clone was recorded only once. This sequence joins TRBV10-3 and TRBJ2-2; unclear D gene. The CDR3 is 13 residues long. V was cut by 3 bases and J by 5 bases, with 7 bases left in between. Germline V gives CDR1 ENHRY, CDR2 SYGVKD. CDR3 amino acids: CAISEEWTGELFF. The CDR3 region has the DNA TGTGCCATCAGTGAAGAGTGGACCGGGGAGCTGTTTTTT.

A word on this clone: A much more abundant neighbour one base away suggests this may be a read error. CDR3 loop: CASSMGQMNTEAFF. In DNA, the CDR3 is TGTGCCAGTAGTATGGGACAGATGAACACTGAAGCTTTCTTT. The chain uses TRBV19 and TRBJ1-1; the match to TRBD1 covers 7 bases. This CDR3 comprises 14 residues. The germline V gene has CDR1 LNHDA and CDR2 SQIVND (reference sequence). Trimming removed 3 bases from V and 0 bases from J; junction bases left unmatched: 1. The full variable domain, its missing parts supplied by reference TRBV19 and TRBJ1-1, is DGGITQSPKYLFRKEGQNVTLSCEQNLNHDAMYWYRQDPGQGLRLIYYSQIVNDFQKGDIAEGYSVSREKKESFPLTVTSAQKNPTAFYLCASSMGQMNTEAFFGQGTRLTVV.

The CDR3 spells CASSFGHSTDTQYF. In DNA form, the CDR3 reads TGTGCCAGCAGTTTTGGACACAGCACAGATACGCAGTATTTT. This chain uses TRBV6-6 with TRBJ2-3, with D possibly being TRBD1 (5 bases). The CDR3 is 14 residues long. In germline, CDR1 is MNHNY, CDR2 SVGAGI (reference sequence). With 4 bases removed from V and 0 bases from J, the gap between germline ends came to 8 bases.

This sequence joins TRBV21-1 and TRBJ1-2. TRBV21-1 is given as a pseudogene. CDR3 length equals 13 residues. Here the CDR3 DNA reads TGTGCCAGCAGCAAGGTTCCCCGCCGCGGCTACACCTTC. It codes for CASSKVPRRGYTF.

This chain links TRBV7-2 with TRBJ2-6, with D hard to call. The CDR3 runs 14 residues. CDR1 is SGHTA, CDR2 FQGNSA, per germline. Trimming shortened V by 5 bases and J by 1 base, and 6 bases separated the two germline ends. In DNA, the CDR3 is TGTGCCAGCAGCCTGGATTCTGGGGCCAACGTCCTGACTTTC. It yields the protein CASSLDSGANVLTF.

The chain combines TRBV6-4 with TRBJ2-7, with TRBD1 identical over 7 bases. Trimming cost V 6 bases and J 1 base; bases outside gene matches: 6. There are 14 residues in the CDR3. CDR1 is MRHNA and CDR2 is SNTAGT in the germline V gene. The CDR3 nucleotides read TGTGCCAGCAGACCCGGGACAGAGTCCTACGAGCAGTACTTC. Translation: CASRPGTESYEQYF.